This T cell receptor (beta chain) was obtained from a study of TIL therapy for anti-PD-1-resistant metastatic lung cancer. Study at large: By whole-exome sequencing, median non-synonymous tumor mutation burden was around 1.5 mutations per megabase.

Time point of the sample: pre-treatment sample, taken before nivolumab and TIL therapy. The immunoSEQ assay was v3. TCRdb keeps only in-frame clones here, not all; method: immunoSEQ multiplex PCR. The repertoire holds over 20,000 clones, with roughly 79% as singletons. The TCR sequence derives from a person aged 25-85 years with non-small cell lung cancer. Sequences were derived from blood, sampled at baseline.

In DNA form, the CDR3 reads TGCGCCAGCAGCCACGGGACAGTGAACACTGAAGCTTTCTTT. This translates into CASSHGTVNTEAFF. The chain combines TRBV4-1 with TRBJ1-1, with TRBD1 identical over 7 bases. CDR3 length: 14 amino acids. J was trimmed by 0 bases and V by 3 bases; bases with no gene match: 1. Germline values: CDR1 MGHRA, CDR2 YSYEKL.